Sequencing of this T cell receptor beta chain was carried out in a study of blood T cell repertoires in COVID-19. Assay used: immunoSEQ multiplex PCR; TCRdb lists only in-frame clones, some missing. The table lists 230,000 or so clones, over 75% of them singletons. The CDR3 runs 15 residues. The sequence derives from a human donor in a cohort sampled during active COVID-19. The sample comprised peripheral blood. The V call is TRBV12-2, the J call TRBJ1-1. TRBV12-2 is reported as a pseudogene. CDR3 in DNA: TGTGCAAGTCGCTTAGGGGGGGATATTAACACTGAAGCTTTCTTT. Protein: CASRLGGDINTEAFF.